This T cell receptor (beta chain) was sequenced during a study of T cell responses to AZD1222 COVID-19 vaccine. Across the study: It was second doses at about 4 or about 12 weeks that were pooled.

Libraries were prepared by immunoSEQ multiplex PCR; TCRdb keeps only in-frame clonotypes and omits some of them. The sample lists fewer than 150,000 clones; about nine tenths were seen once. This clonotype was obtained from an adult in good health. The sample in question was peripheral blood, obtained on day 0 of AZD1222 vaccination.

The CDR3 nucleotides read TGTGCCAGCAGCTTAGCAGGGGGCATTTTGGAGACCCAGTACTTC. It encodes CASSLAGGILETQYF. This chain uses TRBV7-7 with TRBJ2-5, with TRBD1 matching 7 bases. The CDR3 is 15 amino acids. After removal of 0 bases from V and 5 bases from J, the junction contained 6 bases not matched to a gene. Germline V gives CDR1 SSHAT, CDR2 FNYEAQ (reference sequence).